The entry below describes one T cell receptor beta chain. TCRdb fed the PCR reads into MiXCR, producing one record per CDR3 protein. The sample carries about 85,000 distinct CDR3 sequences, around half recorded once. This CDR3 is built from 16 residues. From germline, CDR1 is ENHRY and CDR2 SYGVKD. The V segment lost 8 bases and the J segment 3 bases; nucleotides outside the gene matches: 8. This sample was taken from a study of CDR3 diversity in severe acne. Sequenced sample: blood. The sequence was collected from a male donor in good health, serving as a control. The chain joins TRBV10-3 to TRBJ2-7; TRBD2 agrees at 15 bases. Here the CDR3 reads CAIEAGLAGGGYEQYF. The CDR3 region has the DNA TGTGCCATCGAGGCGGGACTAGCGGGAGGAGGCTACGAGCAGTACTTC.